Below are 29 T cell receptor beta chains sequenced from a single sample in a study of read filtering for tumor transcriptome and immune sequencing. The library was built from around 0.4 ug RNA with molecular barcoded adaptors for alpha/delta and beta/gamma chains. One entry per CDR3 protein, called by TCRdb with MiXCR from the reads. The sample carries 15,000 or so distinct CDR3 sequences, roughly 20% recorded once. The sample comprised a population of CD138-negative cells sorted from bone marrow. These receptor sequences come from a donor over 35 with multiple myeloma.

This clonotype was seen ten or more times. This rearrangement joins TRBV24-1 to TRBJ1-5; 8 nucleotides line up with TRBD1. The germline CDR1 and CDR2 sequences are KGHDR and SFDVKD. This CDR3 contains 15 residues. V lost 2 bases and J lost 3; bases outside the gene matches: 2. The chain's CDR3 is CATSDWTGTNQPQHF. The DNA for the CDR3 is TGTGCCACCAGTGATTGGACAGGGACCAATCAGCCCCAGCATTTT.

Written as DNA, the CDR3 is TGTGCCAGCAGCCCGGGGTTGGATACGCAGTATTTT. This sequence encodes CASSPGLDTQYF. V is TRBV7-2 and J is TRBJ2-3; D perhaps matches TRBD2 (5 bases). The V and J ends lost 5 bases and 6 bases respectively, with 9 bases between them. This CDR3 region has 12 residues. Germline V lookup: CDR1 SGHTA, CDR2 FQGNSA.

Many counts were recorded for this clonotype. The chain couples TRBV19 to TRBJ2-3, with TRBD2 as a possible D gene (6 bases). The V gene's germline CDR1 is LNHDA and CDR2 SQIVND (reference sequence). The CDR3 has 14 amino acids. V was clipped by 7 bases and J by 6 bases, with 17 bases between them. DNA of the CDR3: TGTGCCAGTAACACCCCCAATCGGGGGGATACGCAGTATTTT. It specifies CASNTPNRGDTQYF.

This clonotype came up a few times. The chain uses TRBV14 and TRBJ2-7; D is unresolved. V lost 2 bases and J 2 bases, leaving 4 bases between the germline ends. The CDR3 extends over 12 amino acids. The germline V gene has CDR1 SGHDN and CDR2 FVKESK. In DNA, the CDR3 is TGTGCCAGCAGCCAACAGCCCTACGAGCAGTACTTC. Protein sequence: CASSQQPYEQYF.

This clonotype was found many times. This chain links TRBV4-1 with TRBJ2-1; tentatively, D is TRBD1 (6 bases). Trimming pared 2 bases from V and 5 bases from J, leaving 13 bases between. There are 15 residues in the CDR3. CDR1 is MGHRA, CDR2 YSYEKL, per germline. The CDR3 DNA reads TGCGCCAGCAGCCAAACTTCCGGGACACACAATGAGCAGTTCTTC. Protein sequence: CASSQTSGTHNEQFF.

This clonotype was found many times. V usage is TRBV11-3 and J usage is TRBJ2-7, with 7 bases aligning to TRBD2. V was pared by 2 bases and J by 6 bases, with 13 bases of the junction left unmatched. This CDR3 contains 16 residues. In germline, CDR1 is SGHNT, CDR2 YENEEA. The CDR3 region has the DNA TGTGCCAGCAGCTTACCCGGGGTTAGCGGGTTCGGCGAGCAGTACTTC. Its protein product is CASSLPGVSGFGEQYF.

This clonotype was recorded a few times. The rearrangement links TRBV11-2 to TRBJ2-3; possibly TRBD1 or TRBD2 for D (5 bases each). Germline CDR1 and CDR2: SGHAT and FQNNGV. This CDR3 spans 15 amino acids. Trimming took 5 bases from V and 5 from J, leaving 17 bases between them. The DNA of the CDR3 is TGTGCCAGCAGCCGGGACCTTCAGCGGAGAGATACGCAGTATTTT. This sequence encodes CASSRDLQRRDTQYF.

This clonotype came up many times. This chain connects TRBV7-9 to TRBJ2-1; TRBD2 is a possible D gene (5 bases). Trimming took off 5 bases at V and 0 bases at J, with 17 bases between the two ends. Germline V lookup: CDR1 SEHNR, CDR2 FQNEAQ (reference sequence). This CDR3 contains 17 residues. CDR3 protein: CASSRELLGGSYNEQFF. CDR3 in DNA: TGTGCCAGCAGCCGGGAACTCCTCGGAGGCTCCTACAATGAGCAGTTCTTC.

This clonotype has more than one count but fewer than ten. This chain links TRBV19 with TRBJ2-1; TRBD2 is a possible D gene (5 bases). Per germline, CDR1 LNHDA and CDR2 SQIVND (reference sequence). Trimming pared 4 bases from V and 12 bases from J, leaving 19 bases between. The CDR3 runs 14 residues. CDR3 sequence (DNA): TGTGCCAGTAGTAGAGGCCAGGCCCCCGGGGTGCAGTTCTTC. It translates to CASSRGQAPGVQFF. Full variable domain (missing parts from reference TRBV19 and TRBJ2-1): DGGITQSPKYLFRKEGQNVTLSCEQNLNHDAMYWYRQDPGQGLRLIYYSQIVNDFQKGDIAEGYSVSREKKESFPLTVTSAQKNPTAFYLCASSRGQAPGVQFFGPGTRLTVL.

As to this clonotype: A much larger clone differs by one base, so this may be a read error. This sequence joins TRBV20-1 and TRBJ2-2; possible D gene TRBD2, 6 bases. CDR3 length equals 13 residues. Germline CDR1 DFQATT, CDR2 SNEGSKA (reference sequence). CDR3 coding DNA: TGCAGTGCTAGTGCGGAACACACCGGGGGGCTGTTTTTT. Protein sequence: CSASAEHTGGLFF.

CDR3 loop: CASSQAWDEETQYF. CDR3 nucleotides: TGTGCCAGCAGCCAAGCTTGGGATGAGGAGACCCAGTACTTC. The V and J genes are TRBV14 and TRBJ2-5; D gene uncertain. The ends were cut back, 1 base at V and 5 bases at J, with 11 bases in the middle. Per germline, CDR1 SGHDN and CDR2 FVKESK. The CDR3 has 14 amino acids.

The chain has TRBV29-1 and TRBJ2-5; D may be TRBD2 (5 bases). CDR3 length equals 12 residues. CDR1 is SQVTM and CDR2 is ANQGSEA in the germline V gene. V gave up 7 bases and J gave up 9 bases, with 18 bases separating them. The CDR3 coding sequence is TGCAGCGGAGAAGACGGGGAATTCGCCCAGTACTTC. Its translation: CSGEDGEFAQYF.

This clonotype was found a few times. The V call is TRBV30, the J call TRBJ2-3; D uncertain. This CDR3 region has 15 residues. Germline CDR1 and CDR2: GTSNPN and SVGIG (reference sequence). V dropped 0 bases and J dropped 0 bases, with 10 bases sitting between them. The CDR3 DNA sequence: TGTGCCTGGAGTGTATCCCAGTTTAGCACAGATACGCAGTATTTT. It codes for CAWSVSQFSTDTQYF.

This clonotype occurred a few times. The chain employs TRBV25-1 and TRBJ2-7; possible D gene TRBD1, 6 bases. The CDR3 sequence is 15 residues long. Germline CDR1 reads MGHDK; CDR2 reads SYGVNS. Between the trimmed V and J ends, which lost 8 bases and 0 bases, there was a span of 17 bases. CDR3: CASGLAGEISYEQYF. The DNA for the CDR3 is TGTGCCAGCGGCCTCGCAGGGGAGATCTCCTACGAGCAGTACTTC.

This clonotype was seen ten or more times. V is TRBV7-9 and J is TRBJ2-3, with 10 bases identical to TRBD1. V shed 4 bases, J shed 6 bases, and the junction held 7 bases outside the gene matches. The CDR3 length is 15 residues. The germline CDR1 and CDR2 sequences are SEHNR and FQNEAQ (reference sequence). CDR3 sequence: CASSSTGGGEDTQYF. The CDR3 nucleotides read TGTGCCAGCAGCTCGACAGGGGGCGGAGAGGATACGCAGTATTTT.

V is TRBV10-3 and J is TRBJ2-3; TRBD1 matches at 8 bases. In germline, CDR1 is ENHRY, CDR2 SYGVKD. CDR3 length: 15 amino acids. The ends lost 6 bases at V and 1 base at J; junction bases unmatched: 6. The CDR3 DNA follows: TGTGCCATCAGCGGGGGACAGGTGGGCACAGATACGCAGTATTTT. It is translated as CAISGGQVGTDTQYF.

This rearrangement joins TRBV7-2 to TRBJ2-1; 12 nucleotides match TRBD2. The V and J ends lost 1 base and 7 bases, in that order; junction bases with no gene match: 11. This CDR3 comprises 18 residues. The germline CDR1 and CDR2 sequences are SGHTA and FQGNSA. CDR3 amino acids: CASSLVASGGAGRNEQFF. CDR3 DNA sequence: TGTGCCAGCAGCTTAGTAGCTAGCGGGGGGGCGGGGCGGAATGAGCAGTTCTTC. Full variable domain (rest looked up from reference TRBV7-2 and TRBJ2-1): GAGVSQSPSNKVTEKGKDVELRCDPISGHTALYWYRQSLGQGLEFLIYFQGNSAPDKSGLPSDRFSAERTGGSVSTLTIQRTQQEDSAVYLCASSLVASGGAGRNEQFFGPGTRLTVL.

Many counts were recorded for this clonotype. The chain joins TRBV18 to TRBJ2-6, with D hard to call. The CDR3 loop spans 14 amino acids. Trimming took off 6 bases at V and 0 bases at J, with 6 bases between the two ends. Germline lookup yields CDR1 KGHSH and CDR2 LQKENI. This CDR3 reads CASSHSSGANVLTF. DNA of the CDR3: TGTGCCAGCTCCCACAGCTCTGGGGCCAACGTCCTGACTTTC.

In its sample, this clonotype was seen many times. CDR3 in amino acids: CASSLGIGGLSYNEQFF. The DNA of the CDR3 is TGTGCCAGCAGCTTAGGAATCGGGGGGCTCTCCTACAATGAGCAGTTCTTC. The chain carries TRBV7-6 and TRBJ2-1; D might be TRBD2 (7 bases). Germline V gene lookup returns CDR1 SGHVS and CDR2 FNYEAQ. The CDR3 runs 17 residues. V gave up 1 base and J gave up 0 bases, with 13 bases separating them. The full variable domain, with the rest looked up from reference TRBV7-6 and TRBJ2-1, is GAGVSQSPRYKVTKRGQDVALRCDPISGHVSLYWYRQALGQGPEFLTYFNYEAQQDKSGLPNDRFSAERPEGSISTLTIQRTEQRDSAMYRCASSLGIGGLSYNEQFFGPGTRLTVL.

This clonotype was counted ten times or more. The V call is TRBV19, the J call TRBJ2-2; D remains ambiguous. With 3 bases removed from V and 6 bases from J, the gap between germline ends came to 8 bases. The CDR3 runs to 13 residues. From germline, CDR1 is LNHDA and CDR2 SQIVND (reference sequence). DNA for the CDR3: TGTGCCAGTAGTATTCTTAGGGCCGGGGAGCTGTTTTTT. Translation: CASSILRAGELFF.

This clonotype occurred many times. The rearrangement links TRBV20-1 to TRBJ2-7; unclear D gene. This CDR3 spans 13 amino acids. In germline, CDR1 is DFQATT, CDR2 SNEGSKA (reference sequence). As DNA, the CDR3 is TGCAAAAGGGATGGTGGTTTCTACTACGAGCAGTACTTC. Translated, it gives CKRDGGFYYEQYF.

Concerning this clonotype itself: A much larger clone sits a single nucleotide away, making a read error possible. This chain joins TRBV4-1 and TRBJ2-3; 10 positions match TRBD1. This CDR3 is 16 amino acids long. The germline V gene has CDR1 MGHRA and CDR2 YSYEKL. CDR3 in DNA: TGTGCCAGCAGCCAGGGACAGGGGATAGGCGCAGATACGCAGTATTTT. This translates into CASSQGQGIGADTQYF.

V gene TRBV7-2 combines with J gene TRBJ2-1; 8 bases line up with TRBD2. The CDR3 is made up of 15 amino acids. The V gene end was trimmed by 5 bases and the J gene end by 7 bases; junction bases not matched to a gene: 10. Germline V lookup: CDR1 SGHTA, CDR2 FQGNSA. In nucleotides, the CDR3 is TGTGCCAGCAGCCCCCGGGGGGGCTCTTGGAATGAGCAGTTCTTC. Its translation: CASSPRGGSWNEQFF.

This clonotype was detected once. Since a much larger clone is just one base distant, this may be a read error. Because the CDR3 is missing its conserved closing phenylalanine or tryptophan, this is likely a read error. The rearrangement joins TRBV19 to TRBJ1-5; no reliable D call. The CDR3 contains 13 residues. CDR1 is LNHDA and CDR2 is SQIVND in the germline V gene (reference sequence). The ends were cut back, 5 bases at V and 4 bases at J, with 9 bases in the middle. The CDR3 protein is CASSQDRNQPQHL. The CDR3 coding sequence is TGTGCCAGTAGTCAGGACCGAAATCAGCCCCAGCATCTT.

The CDR3 here is CASSYEGLRTEAFF. Here the CDR3 DNA reads TGTGCCAGCAGTTACGAGGGGTTGAGGACTGAAGCTTTCTTT. The rearrangement links TRBV6-2 or TRBV6-3 to TRBJ1-1; TRBD1 is a possible D gene (5 bases). This CDR3 spans 14 amino acids. Trimming took off 2 bases at V and 5 bases at J, with 12 bases between the two ends. Germline values: CDR1 MNHEY, CDR2 SVGEGT.

This clonotype has a count of ten or more. The genes are TRBV5-1 and TRBJ1-2, with D perhaps TRBD1 (6 bases). V shed 7 bases and J shed 2 bases, with 21 bases lying between them. The length of the CDR3 is 16 residues. Germline CDR1 and CDR2: SGHRS and YFSETQ. CDR3 in amino acids: CASGGGPFTGNYGYTF. The CDR3 region has the DNA TGCGCCAGCGGGGGGGGACCTTTTACAGGGAACTATGGCTACACCTTC.

Many counts were recorded for this clonotype. V usage is TRBV19 and J usage is TRBJ2-2; 8 nucleotides align to TRBD1. The junction had 1 base not matched to a gene; V was cut back by 6 bases and J by 4 bases. Germline lookup yields CDR1 LNHDA and CDR2 SQIVND (reference sequence). CDR3 length: 13 amino acids. CDR3 nucleotides: TGTGCCAGTAGCGGACAGGGCACCGGGGAGCTGTTTTTT. Protein product: CASSGQGTGELFF.

This clonotype was seen only a few times. The chain links TRBV5-1 to TRBJ2-3, with D hard to call. The CDR3 has 14 amino acids. V lost 0 bases, J lost 6 bases, and 11 bases lay in between. The germline gives CDR1 SGHRS, CDR2 YFSETQ. Here the CDR3 reads CASSLEQHMDTQYF. CDR3 nucleotides: TGCGCCAGCAGCTTGGAACAGCATATGGATACGCAGTATTTT.

The V call is TRBV6-1, the J call TRBJ2-3; possible D gene TRBD1, 5 bases. Germline V gene lookup returns CDR1 MNHNS and CDR2 SASEGT. Trimming pared 6 bases from V and 3 bases from J, leaving 13 bases between. This CDR3 is built from 14 residues. CDR3 nucleotides: TGTGCCAGCAGCCGACAGAAGATAACAGATACGCAGTATTTT. Translating gives CASSRQKITDTQYF.